This T cell receptor beta chain was captured in a study of blood T cell repertoires in COVID-19. Study-wide background: From the United States, Italy and Spain came samples of acute and convalescent COVID-19. Sources were T cells, B-cell-depleted T cells, or PBMCs; the material itself was cDNA or gDNA.

Original handling: Estimation of nucleated cell counts relied on the amplification of reference gene primers. Some clones are missing from TCRdb's copy, which holds only in-frame ones; the method was immunoSEQ multiplex PCR. V and J calls and clone size are those listed in that table; D and trimming were worked out from the DNA. The sample has approximately 150,000 clones, about 85% seen once. Germline V gene data show CDR1 as SGHDN and CDR2 as FVKESK. The CDR3 has 14 residues. Between the trimmed V and J ends, which lost 1 base and 5 bases, there was a span of 12 bases. This TCR was sampled from a man in his forties or fifties with acute or convalescent COVID-19. V usage is TRBV14 and J usage is TRBJ2-7, with D tentatively TRBD2 (6 bases). The sequenced material came from peripheral blood. The CDR3 nucleotides are TGTGCCAGCAGCCAAGGACTTTGGAGGGACGAGCAGTACTTC. Amino acid sequence: CASSQGLWRDEQYF.